This is a list of T cell receptor beta chains from one sample in a study of blood T cells in healthy people across ages. TCRdb re-called the 5' RACE reads with MiXCR, one entry per CDR3 protein. The sample includes 1.2 million to 1.5 million distinct CDR3 sequences, 59% of them seen just once. Material: blood. Source of these receptors: a man aged 18 to 29 in good health. The CDR3 runs from the conserved cysteine through the conserved F or W. The D gene is left open where the match is weak. Clone size appears in some rows only: once, few, many, or a class for an expanded clone.

V gene: TRBV10-3
D gene: -
J gene: TRBJ1-1
clone size: -
CDR3 DNA: TGTGCCATCAGTGAGTGGCGATTTGGGGTGAACACTGAAGCTTTCTTT
CDR3 protein: CAISEWRFGVNTEAFF

V gene: TRBV28
D gene: TRBD2
J gene: TRBJ2-4
clone size: -
CDR3 DNA: TGTGCCAGCAATCTAGCGGGAGAAAACATTCAGTACTTC
CDR3 protein: CASNLAGENIQYF

V gene: TRBV11-2
D gene: -
J gene: TRBJ2-5
clone size: -
CDR3 DNA: TGTGCCAGCAGCTTTCGTTACAGCCACCAAGAGACCCAGTACTTC
CDR3 protein: CASSFRYSHQETQYF

V gene: TRBV25-1
D gene: -
J gene: TRBJ1-1
clone size: -
CDR3 DNA: TGTGCCAGCAGTGCCCTTCGAGGGGTTAACACTGAAGCTTTCTTT
CDR3 protein: CASSALRGVNTEAFF

V gene: TRBV7-8
D gene: TRBD1
J gene: TRBJ2-7
clone size: few
CDR3 DNA: TGTGCCAGCAGCTTAATAGACAGGGGCCACGAGCAGTACTTC
CDR3 protein: CASSLIDRGHEQYF

V gene: TRBV29-1
D gene: TRBD1
J gene: TRBJ1-1
clone size: -
CDR3 DNA: TGCAGCGTTCGGACAGGGAAGAACACTGAAGCTTTCTTT
CDR3 protein: CSVRTGKNTEAFF

V gene: TRBV6-5
D gene: -
J gene: TRBJ2-3
clone size: -
CDR3 DNA: TGTGCCAGCAGTGGAAATCTCGGCCCCACAGATACGCAGTATTTT
CDR3 protein: CASSGNLGPTDTQYF

V gene: TRBV6-5
D gene: -
J gene: TRBJ2-1
clone size: few
CDR3 DNA: TGTGCCAGCATTTCGAGTCGGGCGGGGAGAAACAATGAGCAGTTCTTC
CDR3 protein: CASISSRAGRNNEQFF

V gene: TRBV7-2
D gene: TRBD2
J gene: TRBJ2-3
clone size: -
CDR3 DNA: TGTGCCAGCAGCTTCTCGGGGGGAGAAACAGATACGCAGTATTTT
CDR3 protein: CASSFSGGETDTQYF

V gene: TRBV10-3
D gene: -
J gene: TRBJ2-6
clone size: -
CDR3 DNA: TGTGCCATCAGTGGGTCCCTGGAGAAACCAAACAGGGTGAACCCCTCTGGGGCCAACGTCCTGACTTTC
CDR3 protein: CAISGSLEKPNRVNPSGANVLTF

V gene: TRBV4-1
D gene: TRBD2
J gene: TRBJ2-7
clone size: few
CDR3 DNA: TGCGCCAGCAGCCAAGATTGGGGAGGGAACGAGCAGTACTTC
CDR3 protein: CASSQDWGGNEQYF

V gene: TRBV25-1
D gene: -
J gene: TRBJ2-1
clone size: -
CDR3 DNA: TGTGCCAGCAGTGAATTGACGGGCGGGACCTACAATGAGCAGTTCTTC
CDR3 protein: CASSELTGGTYNEQFF

V gene: TRBV10-3
D gene: -
J gene: TRBJ2-6
clone size: many
CDR3 DNA: TGTGCCATCACCGGGGTCGGGGCCAACGTCCTGACTTTC
CDR3 protein: CAITGVGANVLTF

V gene: TRBV29-1
D gene: TRBD1
J gene: TRBJ1-5
clone size: -
CDR3 DNA: TGCGGGACAGGGGGTATTGGGCAGCCCCAGCATTTT
CDR3 protein: CGTGGIGQPQHF

V gene: TRBV20-1
D gene: -
J gene: TRBJ2-5
clone size: many
CDR3 DNA: TGCAGTGCGGTAGTCGAGACCCAGTACTTC
CDR3 protein: CSAVVETQYF

V gene: TRBV3-1
D gene: TRBD2
J gene: TRBJ2-3
clone size: -
CDR3 DNA: TGTGCCAGCAGCCAAGGCGGACTAGCGAGAGGGACAGATACGCAGTATTTT
CDR3 protein: CASSQGGLARGTDTQYF

V gene: TRBV4-3
D gene: -
J gene: TRBJ2-1
clone size: -
CDR3 DNA: TGCGCCAGCAGCCAAGTCAACAGCCCTTACGGCAATGAGCAGTTCTTC
CDR3 protein: CASSQVNSPYGNEQFF

V gene: TRBV7-9
D gene: -
J gene: TRBJ1-6
clone size: many
CDR3 DNA: TGCGCCAGCAGCTTGGAAAATTCACCCCTCCACTTT
CDR3 protein: CASSLENSPLHF

V gene: TRBV10-3
D gene: -
J gene: TRBJ1-4
clone size: few
CDR3 DNA: TGTGCCATCGGCGGGATTGGCCCTAATGAAAAACTGTTTTTT
CDR3 protein: CAIGGIGPNEKLFF

V gene: TRBV12-3/TRBV12-4
D gene: -
J gene: TRBJ2-7
clone size: -
CDR3 DNA: TGTGCCAGCCACCTGGACTGGGGGCGAAGCGGCGAGCAGTACTTC
CDR3 protein: CASHLDWGRSGEQYF